These 2 T cell receptor beta chains came from one sample sequenced in a study of OX40 agonist ivuxolimab in advanced cancers. Data came from immunoSEQ multiplex PCR; TCRdb stores just in-frame clones and leaves some out. The top ten hold about a sixth of the sample, which has more than 65,000 clones, around 84% seen once. Source: CD4+ or CD8+ T cells sorted from blood, taken in a trial of the OX40 agonist ivuxolimab. These receptor sequences come from an adult with an advanced solid tumor such as melanoma, head and neck, liver or kidney cancer.

This clone has more than one count but fewer than ten. The V gene is TRBV27, the J gene TRBJ1-2, with TRBD1 as a possible D gene (6 bases). Germline CDR1 MNHEY, CDR2 SMNVEV (reference sequence). The CDR3 is 14 residues long. The V gene lost 9 bases and the J gene lost 4 bases, with 18 bases spanning the gap. The CDR3 loop is CASAWGAEAYGYTF. CDR3 in DNA: TGTGCCAGTGCCTGGGGGGCGGAGGCCTATGGCTACACCTTC.

The rearrangement joins TRBV15 to TRBJ2-2; D not resolved. The germline V and J ends were trimmed by 1 base and 7 bases, with 10 bases remaining between them. The CDR3 covers 14 residues. Germline CDR1 reads LNHNV; CDR2 reads YYDKDF (reference sequence). CDR3 DNA sequence: TGTGCCACCAGCAGAGTAACAAAACGCGGGGAGCTGTTTTTT. The encoded protein is CATSRVTKRGELFF.